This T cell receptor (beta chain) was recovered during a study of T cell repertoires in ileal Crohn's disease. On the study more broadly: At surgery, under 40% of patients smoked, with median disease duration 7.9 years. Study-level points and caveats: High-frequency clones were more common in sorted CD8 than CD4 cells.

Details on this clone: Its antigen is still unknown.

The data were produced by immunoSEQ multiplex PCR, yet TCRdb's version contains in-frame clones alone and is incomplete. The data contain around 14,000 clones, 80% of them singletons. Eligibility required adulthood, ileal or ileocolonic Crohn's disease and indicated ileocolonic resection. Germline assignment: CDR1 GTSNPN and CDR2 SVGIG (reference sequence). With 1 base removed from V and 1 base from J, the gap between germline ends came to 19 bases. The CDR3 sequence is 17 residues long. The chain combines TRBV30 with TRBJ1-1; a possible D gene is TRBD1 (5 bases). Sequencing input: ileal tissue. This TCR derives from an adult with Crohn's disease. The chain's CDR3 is CAWSASSPGHRNTEAFF. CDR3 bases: TGTGCCTGGAGTGCCTCAAGCCCCGGACACCGGAACACTGAAGCTTTCTTT.